This T cell receptor beta chain originates from a study of response to subunit inactivated influenza vaccine (dated by TCRdb to the late 2010s). A note on the overall study: To follow how T cells responded to a trivalent subunit inactivated influenza vaccine, the researchers relied on deep quantitative profiling of the T cell receptor repertoire.

This clonotype appeared a few times. No cognate antigen has been identified for it. Base-call qualities are not available, and no considerably larger clone is one nucleotide away. CDR3 length: 15 amino acids, cysteine to phenylalanine. The read is trimmed to its CDR3 DNA, 45 bases read in frame from base 1. Sequences KGHDR (CDR1) and SFDVKD (CDR2) are obtained from the germline V gene. A distance of 6 bases separates the germline ends of V and J, which lose 1 base and 1 base respectively. The library relied on RT-PCR. Sequencer: Illumina HiSeq 2500. TCRdb cleaned the public reads at Q25 with fastp, built clones with MiXCR and kept in-frame beta chains. One record per CDR3 amino acid sequence lists the most common genes and DNA. Counted in this sample were more than 200,000 distinct CDR3 sequences; 9.5% to 15% of them appeared once. The top ten constitute roughly 7.7% of the sample. The study at large found these results: It was suggested by the authors that each seasonal influenza vaccination may recruit only a limited number of new T cells.

The chain employs TRBV24-1 and TRBJ2-2; too little of a D gene remains to name it. This receptor was taken from a man aged 45-60 years who received an inactivated influenza vaccine. Donor details come from another sample of the same person, matched by shared clones. The sequencing used non-naive T cells sorted from PBMCs, collected 14 to 15 days before vaccination. The cell subset or site label here, explained by the study, means: memory T cell fraction. The CDR3 in this case is CATSDFKVNTGELFF. In nucleotides, the sequence is TGTGCCACCAGTGATTTCAAGGTGAACACCGGGGAGCTGTTTTTT.